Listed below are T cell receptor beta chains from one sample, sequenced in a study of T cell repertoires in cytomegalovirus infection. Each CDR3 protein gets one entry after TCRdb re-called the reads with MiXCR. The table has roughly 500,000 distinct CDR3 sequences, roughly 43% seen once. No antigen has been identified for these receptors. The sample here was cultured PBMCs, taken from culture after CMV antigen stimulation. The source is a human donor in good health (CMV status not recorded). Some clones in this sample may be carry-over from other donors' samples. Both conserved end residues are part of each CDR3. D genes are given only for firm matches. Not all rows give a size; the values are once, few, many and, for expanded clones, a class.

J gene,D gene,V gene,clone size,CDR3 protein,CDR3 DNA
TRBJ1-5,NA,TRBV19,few,CASSPWGEGSNQPQHF,TGTGCCAGTAGCCCCTGGGGTGAAGGGAGCAATCAGCCCCAGCATTTT
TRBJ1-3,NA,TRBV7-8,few,CASSLAGPGGGNTIYF,TGTGCCAGCAGCTTAGCAGGGCCGGGGGGCGGAAACACCATATATTTT
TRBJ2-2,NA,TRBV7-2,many,CASSLTTSLRSDTGELFF,TGTGCCAGCAGCTTAACAACTTCCCTAAGGTCGGACACCGGGGAGCTGTTTTTT
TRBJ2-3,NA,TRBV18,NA,CASSPLTGRDTQYF,TGTGCCAGCTCACCTCTTACAGGGAGAGATACGCAGTATTTT
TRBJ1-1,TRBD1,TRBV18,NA,CASSNQGGHTEAFF,TGTGCCAGCTCCAACCAGGGGGGTCACACTGAAGCTTTCTTT
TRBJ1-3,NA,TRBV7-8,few,CASSLRAQEDTIYF,TGTGCCAGCAGCTTACGGGCCCAAGAGGACACCATATATTTT
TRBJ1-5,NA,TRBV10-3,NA,CAIRDPDQPQHF,TGTGCCATCCGGGACCCGGATCAGCCCCAGCATTTT
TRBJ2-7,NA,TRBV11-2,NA,CASSSQAGAGGVPREQYF,TGTGCCAGCAGCTCCCAGGCTGGGGCAGGGGGGGTCCCTCGGGAGCAGTACTTC
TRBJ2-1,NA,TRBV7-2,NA,CASSLLRSYNEQFF,TGTGCCAGCAGCCTCCTGCGCTCCTACAATGAGCAGTTCTTC
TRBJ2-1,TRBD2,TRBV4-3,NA,CASSQDLAGANEQFF,TGCGCCAGCAGCCAAGACCTAGCGGGAGCGAATGAGCAGTTCTTC
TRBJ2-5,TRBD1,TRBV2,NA,CASSEQGEETQYF,TGTGCCAGCAGTGAACAGGGGGAGGAGACCCAGTACTTC
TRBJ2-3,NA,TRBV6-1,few,CASSVRGGDTQYF,TGTGCCAGCAGCGTACGGGGAGGAGATACGCAGTATTTT
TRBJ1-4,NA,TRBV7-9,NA,CASSPMVGASNEKLFF,TGTGCCAGCAGCCCCATGGTAGGCGCATCTAATGAAAAACTGTTTTTT
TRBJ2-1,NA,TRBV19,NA,CASRALFGTSSINEQFF,TGTGCCAGTAGGGCACTTTTCGGTACTAGCAGCATCAATGAGCAGTTCTTC
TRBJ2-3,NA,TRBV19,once,CASSDRLTDTQYF,TGTGCCAGTAGCGACAGACTCACAGATACGCAGTATTTT
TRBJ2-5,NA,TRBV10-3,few,CAIANREQAQETQYF,TGTGCCATCGCAAACCGGGAGCAGGCCCAAGAGACCCAGTACTTC
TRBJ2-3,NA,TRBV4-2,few,CASSQEVAEGTDTQYF,TGTGCCAGCAGCCAAGAGGTAGCGGAGGGCACAGATACGCAGTATTTT
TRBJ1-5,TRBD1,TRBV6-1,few,CASRTGEDQPQHF,TGTGCCAGCAGGACAGGGGAAGATCAGCCCCAGCATTTT
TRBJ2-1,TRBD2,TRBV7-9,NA,CASSPASGGATEQFF,TGTGCCAGCAGCCCTGCCAGCGGGGGGGCCACTGAGCAGTTCTTC
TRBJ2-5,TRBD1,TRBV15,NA,CATSRKQGYETQYF,TGTGCCACCAGCAGAAAACAGGGGTATGAGACCCAGTACTTC
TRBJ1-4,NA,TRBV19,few,CASNRGTTGLGREKLFF,TGTGCCAGTAACCGTGGGACAACCGGGCTGGGGCGTGAAAAACTGTTTTTT
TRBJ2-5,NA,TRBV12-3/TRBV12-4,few,CASSQVQETQYF,TGTGCCAGCAGTCAGGTGCAAGAGACCCAGTACTTC
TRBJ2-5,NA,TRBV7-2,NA,CASSLMAGAGTQYF,TGTGCCAGCAGCTTAATGGCAGGAGCCGGGACCCAGTACTTC
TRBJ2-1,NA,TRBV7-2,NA,CASSLGRVTYNEQFF,TGTGCCAGCAGCTTGGGGCGGGTTACCTACAATGAGCAGTTCTTC
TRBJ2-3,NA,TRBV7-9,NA,CASSFTSLADTQYF,TGTGCCAGCAGCTTTACTAGCTTGGCAGATACGCAGTATTTT
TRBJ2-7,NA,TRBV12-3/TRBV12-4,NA,CASSPRTLQYEQYF,TGTGCCAGCAGTCCGCGGACACTTCAATACGAGCAGTACTTC
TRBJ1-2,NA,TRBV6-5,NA,CASSYRSDIRDPYGYTF,TGTGCCAGCAGTTACCGAAGCGACATCCGAGACCCCTATGGCTACACCTTC
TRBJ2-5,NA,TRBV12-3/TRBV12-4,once,CASSLVSDVDETQYF,TGTGCCAGCAGTTTAGTCTCGGATGTGGATGAGACCCAGTACTTC
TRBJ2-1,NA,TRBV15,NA,CATSGGATEQFF,TGTGCCACCAGCGGGGGGGCCACTGAGCAGTTCTTC
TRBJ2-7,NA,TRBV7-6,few,CASTLRGVSSYEQYF,TGTGCCAGCACCCTGCGCGGGGTAAGCTCCTACGAGCAGTACTTC
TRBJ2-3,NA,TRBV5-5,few,CASSLSFLGGPDTQYF,TGTGCCAGCAGCTTGAGTTTTCTGGGGGGCCCAGATACGCAGTATTTT
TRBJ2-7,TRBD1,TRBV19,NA,CASSMVRGRQYEQYF,TGTGCCAGTAGTATGGTGAGGGGGCGACAGTACGAGCAGTACTTC
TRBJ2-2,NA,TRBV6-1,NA,CASSPQIVTGQLFF,TGTGCCAGCAGTCCTCAGATAGTCACCGGGCAGCTGTTTTTT
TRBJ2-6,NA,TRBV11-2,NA,CASSLGPGEGPGANVLTF,TGTGCCAGCAGCTTAGGTCCAGGGGAGGGACCTGGGGCCAACGTCCTGACTTTC
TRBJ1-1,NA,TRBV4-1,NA,CASSQQRAREAFF,TGCGCCAGCAGCCAACAAAGAGCCCGTGAAGCTTTCTTT
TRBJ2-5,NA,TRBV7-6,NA,CASSSNALGQYF,TGTGCCAGCAGCTCTAACGCCCTGGGCCAGTACTTC
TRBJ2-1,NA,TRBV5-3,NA,CASSLLGTANYNEQFF,TGTGCCAGCAGCCTGCTAGGGACGGCGAATTACAATGAGCAGTTCTTC
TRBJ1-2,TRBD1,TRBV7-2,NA,CASSSPPGTGYGYTF,TGTGCCAGCAGCTCCCCCCCCGGGACAGGGTATGGCTACACCTTC
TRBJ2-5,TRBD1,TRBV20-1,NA,CSARDRATGGGLQETQYF,TGCAGTGCTAGAGACCGAGCGACAGGGGGCGGACTTCAAGAGACCCAGTACTTC
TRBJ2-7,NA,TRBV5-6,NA,CASSMTGRSYEQYF,TGTGCCAGCAGCATGACAGGCCGCTCCTACGAGCAGTACTTC